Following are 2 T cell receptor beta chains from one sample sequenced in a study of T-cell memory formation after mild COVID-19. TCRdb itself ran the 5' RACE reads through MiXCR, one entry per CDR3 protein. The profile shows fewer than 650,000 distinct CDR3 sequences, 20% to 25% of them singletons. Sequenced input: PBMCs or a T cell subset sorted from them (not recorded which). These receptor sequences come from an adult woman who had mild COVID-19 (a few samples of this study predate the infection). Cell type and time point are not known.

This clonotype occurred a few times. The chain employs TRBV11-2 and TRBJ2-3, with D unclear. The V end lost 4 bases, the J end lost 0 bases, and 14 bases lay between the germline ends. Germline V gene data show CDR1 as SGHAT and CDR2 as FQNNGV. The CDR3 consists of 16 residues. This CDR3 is CASSSTTKLSTDTQYF. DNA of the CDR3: TGTGCCAGCAGCTCTACTACAAAACTTAGCACAGATACGCAGTATTTT. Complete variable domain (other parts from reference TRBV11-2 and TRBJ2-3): EAGVAQSPRYKIIEKRQSVAFWCNPISGHATLYWYQQILGQGPKLLIQFQNNGVVDDSQLPKDRFSAERLKGVDSTLKIQPAKLEDSAVYLCASSSTTKLSTDTQYFGPGTRLTVL.

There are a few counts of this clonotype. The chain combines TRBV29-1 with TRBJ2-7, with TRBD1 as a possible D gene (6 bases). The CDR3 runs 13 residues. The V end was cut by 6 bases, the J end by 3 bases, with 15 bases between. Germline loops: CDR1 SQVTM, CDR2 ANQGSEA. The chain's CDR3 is CSVLQGPLYEQYF. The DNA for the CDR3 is TGCAGCGTCCTACAGGGCCCCCTCTACGAGCAGTACTTC.